This T cell receptor beta chain derives from a study of response to subunit inactivated influenza vaccine. From the RT-PCR reads, TCRdb called clonotypes with MiXCR, one entry per CDR3 protein. The sample carries under 750,000 distinct CDR3 sequences, approximately 12% recorded once. This clonotype was seen ten or more times. Sequenced material: PBMCs from blood, taken on the day of vaccination. This clonotype originated in a man aged 45-65 years who received an inactivated influenza vaccine.

CDR3 sequence: CASSLKDTQYF. CDR3 in DNA: TGTGCCAGCAGTTTAAAGGATACGCAGTATTTT. This chain uses TRBV7-9 with TRBJ2-3; D gene uncertain. Deletions cut 6 bases from V and 6 bases from J, with 7 bases between. This CDR3 has 11 amino acids. The germline V gene encodes CDR1 SEHNR and CDR2 FQNEAQ (reference sequence). The variable domain in full, with the rest retrieved from reference TRBV7-9 and TRBJ2-3, is DTGVSQNPRHKITKRGQNVTFRCDPISEHNRLYWYRQTLGQGPEFLTYFQNEAQLEKSRLLSDRFSAERPKGSFSTLEIQRTEQGDSAMYLCASSLKDTQYFGPGTRLTVL.